This record concerns one T cell receptor beta chain sequence. Antigen: not known. The data were obtained in a study of metastatic and nonmetastatic thyroid tumors. Looking at the study overall: Repertoires from malignant and benign thyroid patients were compared across blood and tumor or nodule tissue. Overall study findings and caveats: It was reportedly found that TCR beta diversity was significantly higher in malignant thyroid tumors than in benign nodules, a difference seen in both blood and tumor samples.

All patients were untreated before thyroid surgery. The V gene lost 2 bases and the J gene lost 4 bases, with 13 bases spanning the gap. The CDR3 covers 15 residues. The germline gives CDR1 SNHLY, CDR2 FYNNEI. TCRdb re-clonotyped the PCR reads via MiXCR. The sample includes 13,000 or so clones, 30% to 35% seen only once; the top ten take over 9.5%. Source material: tumor tissue. J is TRBJ2-3 and V is TRBV2; the D is unclear. The source is a male donor with papillary thyroid cancer or a benign thyroid nodule (not recorded which). Some clones in this sample may be carry-over from other donors' samples. CDR3 sequence: CASSERVGSPDTQYF. DNA for the CDR3: TGTGCCAGCAGTGAACGGGTTGGATCGCCAGATACGCAGTATTTT.